The 26 T cell receptor beta chains presented below share a single source sample, sequenced in a study of control samples from healthy donors and cancer patients. Only in-frame clones appear in the TCRdb table, and some are missing; sequencing was by immunoSEQ multiplex PCR. This sample has hundreds of thousands of clones, with around nine tenths found just once. The material sequenced was PBMCs. The receptors stem from a man aged 35 to 55 with head and neck cancer.

As for this clone: The same CDR3 arises from other DNA sequences in this sample as well. This chain links TRBV28 with TRBJ1-4; 7 bases align to TRBD1. The CDR3 contains 14 residues. Germline V CDR1 and CDR2: MDHEN, SYDVKM. Trimming cost V 6 bases and J 2 bases; bases outside gene matches: 3. The CDR3 protein is CASSRQGTNEKLFF. CDR3 in DNA: TGTGCCAGCAGCAGACAGGGTACTAATGAAAAACTGTTTTTT.

The chain carries TRBV19 and TRBJ1-5; D is possibly TRBD1 (5 bases). Germline V gene sequence: CDR1 LNHDA, CDR2 SQIVND (reference sequence). With 2 bases removed from V and 4 bases from J, the gap between germline ends came to 12 bases. CDR3 size: 15 residues. The CDR3 DNA follows: TGTGCCAGTAGTATACCCGTGGAGGGGAATCAGCCCCAGCATTTT. This translates into CASSIPVEGNQPQHF.

The V call is TRBV11-3, the J call TRBJ1-2; D might be TRBD1 (6 bases). Trimming took off 5 bases at V and 5 bases at J, with 15 bases between the two ends. This CDR3 comprises 14 residues. Germline V gene sequence: CDR1 SGHNT, CDR2 YENEEA. The CDR3 DNA sequence: TGTGCCAGCAGCATCGGACAGCGATCGTATGGCTACACCTTC. Translated, it gives CASSIGQRSYGYTF.

This clone occurred once. The chain employs TRBV19 and TRBJ1-2; D might be TRBD1 (6 bases). The CDR3 covers 12 residues. V lost 10 bases, J lost 7 bases, and 16 bases lay in between. Germline V gene lookup returns CDR1 LNHDA and CDR2 SQIVND (reference sequence). CDR3 in amino acids: CATMGGAGGYTF. In nucleotides, the CDR3 is TGTGCCACCATGGGGGGGGCGGGTGGCTACACCTTC.

The rearrangement joins TRBV10-1 to TRBJ2-7; D is perhaps TRBD1 (5 bases). V gave up 4 bases and J gave up 2 bases, with 12 bases separating them. Germline loops: CDR1 WNHNN, CDR2 SYGVQD (reference sequence). CDR3 length: 14 amino acids. The CDR3 sequence: CASSGSRAPYEQYF. As DNA, the CDR3 is TGCGCCAGCAGTGGAAGCAGGGCGCCCTACGAGCAGTACTTC.

The chain has TRBV5-6 and TRBJ2-5; 8 bases fit TRBD1. There are 14 residues in the CDR3. Germline CDR1 reads SGHDT; CDR2 reads YYEEEE. J lost 1 base, V lost 5 bases, and 4 bases had no gene match. The CDR3 nucleotides are TGTGCCAGCAGGCGGACAGGGATCCAAGAGACCCAGTACTTC. It codes for CASRRTGIQETQYF.

The gene calls are TRBV14 and TRBJ2-5, with 8 bases matching TRBD2. V shed 4 bases and J 5 bases; nucleotides not matched to a gene: 6. Germline-derived CDR1 and CDR2 are SGHDN and FVKESK. The length of the CDR3 is 14 residues. CDR3 loop: CASSRSRLAETQYF. DNA of the CDR3: TGTGCCAGCAGCCGAAGTCGACTAGCGGAGACCCAGTACTTC.

This clone was observed a few times. The V and J genes are TRBV19 and TRBJ1-5; D gene unclear. This CDR3 has 14 amino acids. Looked up from germline, CDR1 is LNHDA and CDR2 is SQIVND (reference sequence). V was trimmed by 7 bases and J by 0 bases, leaving 10 bases between them. The CDR3 is CASKAVVSNQPQHF. The CDR3 DNA is TGTGCCAGTAAGGCCGTGGTTAGCAATCAGCCCCAGCATTTT.

V usage is TRBV10-3 and J usage is TRBJ2-6, with TRBD2 matching 8 bases. There are 16 residues in the CDR3. After removal of 0 bases from V and 3 bases from J, the junction contained 1 base not matched to a gene. Germline V gene lookup returns CDR1 ENHRY and CDR2 SYGVKD. The CDR3 loop is CAISESSGSGANVLTF. The CDR3 coding sequence is TGTGCCATCAGTGAGTCGAGCGGGAGTGGGGCCAACGTCCTGACTTTC.

The gene calls are TRBV2 and TRBJ1-4; 8 bases are a match to TRBD1. CDR1 is SNHLY, CDR2 FYNNEI, per germline. The V gene end was trimmed by 7 bases and the J gene end by 8 bases; junction bases not matched to a gene: 9. The CDR3 extends over 14 amino acids. The CDR3 coding sequence is TGTGCCAGCAATCTCGACAGGGGTTGGGAAAAACTGTTTTTT. Translating gives CASNLDRGWEKLFF. The full variable domain, completed using reference TRBV2 and TRBJ1-4, is EPEVTQTPSHQVTQMGQEVILRCVPISNHLYFYWYRQILGQKVEFLVSFYNNEISEKSEIFDDQFSVERPDGSNFTLKIRSTKLEDSAMYFCASNLDRGWEKLFFGSGTQLSVL.

The V and J genes are TRBV19 and TRBJ2-3; TRBD2 matches at 10 bases. The CDR3 contains 15 residues. CDR1 and CDR2 (germline): LNHDA, SQIVND (reference sequence). With 4 bases clipped from V and 5 bases from J, the junction kept 6 bases outside the gene matches. The CDR3 DNA sequence: TGTGCCAGTAGTAACCTAGCGGGAGCGGAAGATACGCAGTATTTT. Translation gives CASSNLAGAEDTQYF. Filled out from reference TRBV19 and TRBJ2-3, the complete variable domain reads DGGITQSPKYLFRKEGQNVTLSCEQNLNHDAMYWYRQDPGQGLRLIYYSQIVNDFQKGDIAEGYSVSREKKESFPLTVTSAQKNPTAFYLCASSNLAGAEDTQYFGPGTRLTVL.

The chain uses TRBV7-9 and TRBJ2-1, with 7 bases identical to TRBD2. The V segment lost 5 bases and the J segment 7 bases; nucleotides outside the gene matches: 2. Germline lookup yields CDR1 SEHNR and CDR2 FQNEAQ (reference sequence). The CDR3 is made up of 12 amino acids. CDR3 in amino acids: CASSRTSNEQFF. The DNA of the CDR3 is TGTGCCAGCAGCCGGACTAGTAATGAGCAGTTCTTC.

The chain combines TRBV23-1 with TRBJ1-1; possibly TRBD1 for D (5 bases). TRBV23-1 is noted as an ORF with a role that remains uncertain. V was shortened by 4 bases and J by 0 bases, with 9 bases between the two germline ends. CDR3 size: 14 residues. The chain's CDR3 is CASSRGNLNTEAFF. In nucleotides, the CDR3 is TGCGCCAGCAGTCGGGGGAATTTGAACACTGAAGCTTTCTTT.

Comment on this clone: One end of the junction fails to match germline, which may point to a read error. The chain couples TRBV27 to TRBJ1-5; the match to TRBD1 covers 8 bases. This CDR3 is built from 14 residues. Per germline, CDR1 MNHEY and CDR2 SMNVEV (reference sequence). CDR3 sequence reads: CVSSRAGGNQPQHF. The CDR3 DNA sequence: TGTGTCAGCAGTCGGGCAGGGGGCAACCAGCCCCAGCATTTT.

This clone was observed a few times. The chain employs TRBV7-9 and TRBJ1-5; D is ambiguous. The germline V and J ends were trimmed by 5 bases and 9 bases, with 14 bases remaining between them. This CDR3 region has 13 residues. CDR1 is SEHNR, CDR2 FQNEAQ, per germline (reference sequence). The CDR3 protein is CASSIGPEGPQHF. CDR3 coding DNA: TGTGCCAGCAGCATCGGACCCGAGGGGCCCCAGCATTTT.

J is TRBJ2-2 and V is TRBV10-2; 10 nucleotides line up with TRBD2. With V trimmed by 10 bases and J by 0 bases, 8 bases remained unmatched. Per germline, CDR1 WSHSY and CDR2 SAAADI. This CDR3 comprises 16 residues. The CDR3 DNA sequence: TGCGCCACTTCCGGGACTAGCGACTCGAACACCGGGGAGCTGTTTTTT. Its translation: CATSGTSDSNTGELFF.

The chain recombines TRBV5-1 with TRBJ1-2; 8 nucleotides agree with TRBD1. Trimming took 3 bases from V and 5 from J; bases not matched to a gene: 6. Per germline, CDR1 SGHRS and CDR2 YFSETQ. This CDR3 comprises 14 residues. In nucleotides, the CDR3 is TGCGCCAGCAGCTCCGAGACAGGGGATTATGGCTACACCTTC. Protein sequence: CASSSETGDYGYTF. Full variable domain (outside the CDR3, taken from reference TRBV5-1 and TRBJ1-2): KAGVTQTPRYLIKTRGQQVTLSCSPISGHRSVSWYQQTPGQGLQFLFEYFSETQRNKGNFPGRFSGRQFSNSRSEMNVSTLELGDSALYLCASSSETGDYGYTFGSGTRLTVV.

The rearrangement uses TRBV7-9 and TRBJ1-4, with D tentatively TRBD1 (5 bases). The CDR3 is 15 residues long. Trimming left V 1 base short and J 5 bases short, with 11 bases between. The germline V gene encodes CDR1 SEHNR and CDR2 FQNEAQ (reference sequence). In DNA, the CDR3 is TGTGCCAGCAGCTTAGGGGAGGGGCGGAATGAAAAACTGTTTTTT. This gives the protein CASSLGEGRNEKLFF.

This chain links TRBV5-5 with TRBJ2-1; the match to TRBD2 covers 15 bases. The CDR3 is made up of 15 amino acids. Germline-derived CDR1 and CDR2 are SGHKS and YYEKEE (reference sequence). With 4 bases clipped from V and 8 bases from J, the junction kept 4 bases outside the gene matches. CDR3 nucleotides: TGTGCCAGCAGCACGGGACTAGCGGGAGGCTATGAGCAGTTCTTC. Amino acid sequence: CASSTGLAGGYEQFF.

This sequence joins TRBV30 and TRBJ2-7, with 9 bases matching TRBD1. Trimming removed 8 bases from V and 3 bases from J; junction bases left unmatched: 8. The CDR3 extends over 13 amino acids. Germline V gives CDR1 GTSNPN, CDR2 SVGIG (reference sequence). The CDR3 loop reads CAGGDRAFYEQYF. In nucleotides, the CDR3 is TGTGCCGGGGGGGACAGGGCCTTCTACGAGCAGTACTTC.

The chain carries TRBV5-1 and TRBJ2-7; D might be TRBD2 (5 bases). There are 16 residues in the CDR3. Germline V gene lookup returns CDR1 SGHRS and CDR2 YFSETQ. Between the trimmed V and J ends, which lost 0 bases and 0 bases, there was a span of 13 bases. Here the CDR3 reads CASSLGGSASSYEQYF. The CDR3 nucleotides are TGCGCCAGCAGCTTGGGGGGTAGCGCCAGCTCCTACGAGCAGTACTTC.

The chain links TRBV5-6 to TRBJ2-7, with D maybe TRBD2 (6 bases). V was clipped by 5 bases and J by 2 bases, with 14 bases between them. The V gene's germline CDR1 is SGHDT and CDR2 YYEEEE. The CDR3 spans 14 residues. CDR3 nucleotide sequence: TGTGCCAGCAGGCGGGGAGGCCCCCCCTACGAGCAGTACTTC. It is translated as CASRRGGPPYEQYF.

Only a few counts were recorded for this clone. The chain uses TRBV14 and TRBJ2-1, with 11 bases matching TRBD2. Germline CDR1 is SGHDN and CDR2 is FVKESK. V was pared by 3 bases and J by 7 bases, with 11 bases of the junction left unmatched. CDR3 length equals 17 residues. This CDR3 reads CASSHPTRLAGWNEQFF. In DNA form, the CDR3 reads TGTGCCAGCAGCCATCCAACCCGACTAGCGGGGTGGAATGAGCAGTTCTTC.

The chain employs TRBV28 and TRBJ1-5; the D is unclear. CDR1 and CDR2 (germline): MDHEN, SYDVKM. The CDR3 length is 15 residues. V was pared by 7 bases and J by 1 base, with 14 bases between. The CDR3 loop is CASIPGGGSNQPQHF. CDR3 DNA sequence: TGTGCCAGCATCCCGGGCGGCGGAAGCAATCAGCCCCAGCATTTT.

The count of this clone is one. The rearrangement joins TRBV25-1 to TRBJ1-4; 8 bases agree with TRBD1. The CDR3 has 16 amino acids. V lost 3 bases, J lost 4 bases, and 7 bases stayed unmatched. Germline V gives CDR1 MGHDK, CDR2 SYGVNS. The CDR3 DNA reads TGTGCCAGCAGTGAGCAGGGGGCGAGGGGTAATGAAAAACTGTTTTTT. It codes for CASSEQGARGNEKLFF.

This chain uses TRBV14 with TRBJ2-1; 10 bases align to TRBD2. From germline, CDR1 is SGHDN and CDR2 FVKESK. The CDR3 runs to 18 residues. The V gene end was trimmed by 5 bases and the J gene end by 3 bases; junction bases not matched to a gene: 13. CDR3 sequence: CASSSPGVAGGSYNEQFF. The CDR3 DNA reads TGTGCCAGCAGCTCGCCGGGGGTAGCGGGGGGAAGCTACAATGAGCAGTTCTTC.